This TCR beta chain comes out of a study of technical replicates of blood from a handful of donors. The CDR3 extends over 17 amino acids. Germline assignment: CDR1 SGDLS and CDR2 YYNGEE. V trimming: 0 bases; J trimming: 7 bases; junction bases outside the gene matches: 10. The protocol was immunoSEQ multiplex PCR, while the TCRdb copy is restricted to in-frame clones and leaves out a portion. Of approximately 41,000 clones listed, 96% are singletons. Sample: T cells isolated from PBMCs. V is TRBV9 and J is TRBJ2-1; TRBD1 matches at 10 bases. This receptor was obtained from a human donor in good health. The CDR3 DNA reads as TGTGCCAGCAGCGTAGGCCCTGGACAGGGGGTATGGAATGAGCAGTTCTTC. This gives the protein CASSVGPGQGVWNEQFF.